The rows below give T cell receptor beta chains drawn from one sample of a study of human T cells and chemical hapten exposure. From the RACE reads, TCRdb called clonotypes with MiXCR, one entry per CDR3 protein. The sample has about 140,000 distinct CDR3 sequences, approximately 12% seen once; the top ten hold around 1.4%. The sample consisted of whole blood, taken in connection with sensitization to the hapten diphenylcyclopropenone (DPC). These receptor sequences come from a woman in her forties or fifties with alopecia areata. Some clones in this sample may be carry-over from other donors' samples. CDR3s include the opening cysteine and the closing phenylalanine or tryptophan. A D gene is named only where the DNA matches it firmly. The size of a clone is reported for some rows only, either as once, few or many, or as a class for expanded clones.

CASSSTGGDQPQHF | TGTGCCAGCAGTTCTACAGGGGGCGATCAGCCCCAGCATTTT | TRBV12-3/TRBV12-4 | TRBD1 | many | TRBJ1-5
CASRPYGREVRETQYF | TGCGCCAGCAGGCCCTACGGGCGGGAGGTGAGGGAGACCCAGTACTTC | TRBV5-1 | TRBD2 | NA | TRBJ2-5
CASSKPGTGGQTQYF | TGTGCCAGCAGTAAACCAGGGACAGGGGGACAGACCCAGTACTTC | TRBV6-5 | TRBD1 | few | TRBJ2-5
CASSPQGGQPQHF | TGCGCCAGCAGCCCCCAGGGCGGGCAGCCCCAGCATTTT | TRBV5-1 | NA | NA | TRBJ1-5
CATSDLRTSGESNEQFF | TGTGCCACCAGTGATTTGAGGACTAGCGGGGAGTCTAATGAGCAGTTCTTC | TRBV24-1 | TRBD2 | NA | TRBJ2-1
CASSSQGGNTGELFF | TGTGCCAGCAGCTCACAGGGAGGTAACACCGGGGAGCTGTTTTTT | TRBV11-3 | NA | few | TRBJ2-2
CSVAGGSGAQETQYF | TGCAGCGTTGCAGGGGGGTCAGGGGCTCAAGAGACCCAGTACTTC | TRBV29-1 | NA | few | TRBJ2-5
CASSVDPTGRVQETQYF | TGTGCCAGCAGCGTAGATCCGACAGGGAGGGTCCAAGAGACCCAGTACTTC | TRBV9 | NA | few | TRBJ2-5
CASSSKETQYF | TGTGCCAGCAGTTCCAAAGAGACCCAGTACTTC | TRBV6-6 | NA | many | TRBJ2-5
CASSKDRQGIYEQYF | TGTGCCAGCAGCAAAGACCGACAGGGGATCTACGAGCAGTACTTC | TRBV21-1 | NA | few | TRBJ2-7
CASSQLTGNEQFF | TGTGCCAGCAGCCAGTTGACAGGGAATGAGCAGTTCTTC | TRBV6-1 | TRBD1 | few | TRBJ2-1
CASSYSKGPRGANVLTF | TGTGCCAGCAGTTACTCGAAAGGACCTAGAGGGGCCAACGTCCTGACTTTC | TRBV6-2/TRBV6-3 | NA | many | TRBJ2-6
CASSFGNNEQFF | TGTGCCAGCAGCTTTGGCAACAATGAGCAGTTCTTC | TRBV13 | NA | NA | TRBJ2-1
CASSFNSGRIETQYF | TGTGCCAGCAGCTTCAATAGCGGGAGGATAGAGACCCAGTACTTC | TRBV7-6 | TRBD2 | few | TRBJ2-5